Following are 28 T cell receptor beta chains from one sample sequenced in a study of shared clonotypes between healthy human individuals. The repertoire was sequenced with immunoSEQ multiplex PCR; TCRdb's copy has only in-frame clones and lacks some. The data contain approximately 740,000 clones, 80% to 95% of them singletons. Cells designated naive CD8 were CD45RO-negative and were positively selected for CCR7, with terminally differentiated effector memory CD45RA+ cells excluded. Material for sequencing was naive CD8+ T cells sorted from blood. These receptors were collected from a man younger than 40 in good health.

The chain combines TRBV25-1 with TRBJ2-4; D tentatively reads TRBD1 or TRBD2 (5 bases each). V shed 1 base and J shed 5 bases, with 9 bases lying between them. Germline-derived CDR1 and CDR2 are MGHDK and SYGVNS. The CDR3 sequence is 14 residues long. The CDR3: CASSESEGQNIQYF. For the CDR3, the DNA is TGTGCCAGCAGTGAATCAGAGGGACAAAACATTCAGTACTTC. Combining the CDR3 with reference TRBV25-1 and TRBJ2-4 gives the whole variable domain EADIYQTPRYLVIGTGKKITLECSQTMGHDKMYWYQQDPGMELHLIHYSYGVNSTEKGDLSSESTVSRIRTEHFPLTLESARPSHTSQYLCASSESEGQNIQYFGAGTRLSVL.

The rearrangement joins TRBV19 to TRBJ2-1; D perhaps matches TRBD1 (6 bases). This CDR3 is 14 amino acids long. Per germline, CDR1 LNHDA and CDR2 SQIVND (reference sequence). Trimming removed 5 bases at V and 4 bases at J, with 12 bases between. In DNA, the CDR3 is TGTGCCAGTAGTCAAACGGACAGATACAATGAGCAGTTCTTC. It is translated as CASSQTDRYNEQFF.

The rearrangement links TRBV5-6 to TRBJ1-5; TRBD1 agrees at 8 bases. This CDR3 spans 14 amino acids. Germline V gene data show CDR1 as SGHDT and CDR2 as YYEEEE. Trimming cost V 4 bases and J 6 bases; bases outside gene matches: 6. The CDR3 DNA follows: TGTGCCAGCAGCCAAGGACAGGGTACTCAGCCCCAGCATTTT. It specifies CASSQGQGTQPQHF.

This chain uses TRBV9 with TRBJ2-5; the D call may be TRBD1 or TRBD2 (5 bases each). Trimming left V 0 bases short and J 5 bases short, with 17 bases between. Per germline, CDR1 SGDLS and CDR2 YYNGEE. CDR3 size: 16 residues. The CDR3 spells CASSVEGYTRGETQYF. CDR3 sequence (DNA): TGTGCCAGCAGCGTAGAGGGGTACACTAGAGGGGAGACCCAGTACTTC.

This sequence joins TRBV11-2 and TRBJ2-7, with TRBD2 matching over 10 bases. Germline V gene data show CDR1 as SGHAT and CDR2 as FQNNGV. CDR3 length equals 15 residues. With 1 base clipped from V and 4 bases from J, the junction kept 4 bases outside the gene matches. CDR3 sequence (DNA): TGTGCCAGCAGCTTAGGGACTAGCGGTCTATACGAGCAGTACTTC. Encoded protein: CASSLGTSGLYEQYF.

With regard to this clone: This CDR3 is also generated by other DNA sequences in the sample. The rearrangement links TRBV9 to TRBJ1-1, with D unclear. V was clipped by 0 bases and J by 1 base, with 7 bases between them. Germline CDR1 is SGDLS and CDR2 is YYNGEE. This CDR3 is built from 14 residues. The CDR3 nucleotides are TGTGCCAGCAGCGTAGGCTGGGGGAACACTGAAGCTTTCTTT. Translation: CASSVGWGNTEAFF.

The table lists this clone with a count of one. The CDR3 DNA reads TGCGCCAGCAGTGAGTCGACGGGAGGGGGGGAGCAGTTCTTC. Translating it yields CASSESTGGGEQFF. The gene calls are TRBV10-1 and TRBJ2-1, with TRBD2 identical over 8 bases. The CDR3 spans 14 residues. Trimming removed 0 bases from V and 10 bases from J; junction bases left unmatched: 5. Germline values: CDR1 WNHNN, CDR2 SYGVQD (reference sequence).

Notes on this clone: This CDR3 is also generated by other DNA sequences in the sample. The V call is TRBV20-1, the J call TRBJ2-3; D is unresolved. V lost 3 bases, J lost 6 bases, and 4 bases lay in between. This CDR3 is built from 10 residues. The germline gives CDR1 DFQATT, CDR2 SNEGSKA (reference sequence). For the CDR3, the DNA is TGCAGTGCTAGTCTTGATACGCAGTATTTT. It encodes CSASLDTQYF.

The J gene is TRBJ2-1, the V gene TRBV2; TRBD2 matches at 9 bases. Germline CDR1 reads SNHLY; CDR2 reads FYNNEI. V shed 7 bases and J 6 bases; nucleotides not matched to a gene: 10. The CDR3 is made up of 15 amino acids. CDR3 nucleotides: TGTGCCAGCATGGGGACTAGCCGAAACCCCAATGAGCAGTTCTTC. Translation: CASMGTSRNPNEQFF.

The chain combines TRBV7-6 with TRBJ2-5, with 7 bases identical to TRBD1. The J segment lost 2 bases and the V segment lost 3 bases, leaving 3 bases of the junction unmatched. The CDR3 contains 14 residues. Germline CDR1 reads SGHVS; CDR2 reads FNYEAQ. The CDR3 nucleotides read TGTGCCAGCAGCTTGATGGGACAGCAAGAGACCCAGTACTTC. Its protein product is CASSLMGQQETQYF. Variable domain in full (rest from reference TRBV7-6 and TRBJ2-5): GAGVSQSPRYKVTKRGQDVALRCDPISGHVSLYWYRQALGQGPEFLTYFNYEAQQDKSGLPNDRFSAERPEGSISTLTIQRTEQRDSAMYRCASSLMGQQETQYFGPGTRLLVL.

This clone has a single count. The V gene is TRBV2, the J gene TRBJ2-3; the D call may be TRBD1 or TRBD2 (5 bases each). The germline V gene has CDR1 SNHLY and CDR2 FYNNEI. The V end lost 5 bases, the J end lost 2 bases, and 17 bases lay between the germline ends. The length of the CDR3 is 16 residues. The CDR3 here is CASSYRDVRNTDTQYF. CDR3 bases: TGTGCCAGCAGTTACCGGGACGTCAGGAACACAGATACGCAGTATTTT.

The V gene is TRBV10-3, the J gene TRBJ1-2; 8 bases align to TRBD1. Germline assignment: CDR1 ENHRY and CDR2 SYGVKD. V lost 3 bases and J lost 8; bases outside the gene matches: 11. CDR3 size: 15 residues. CDR3 in DNA: TGTGCCATCAGTGACGTTACCAGGGGGCCCGACGGCTACACCTTC. It translates to CAISDVTRGPDGYTF.

The rearrangement joins TRBV2 to TRBJ1-1; D is unresolved. The CDR3 contains 15 residues. CDR1 and CDR2 (germline): SNHLY, FYNNEI. V was clipped by 3 bases and J by 0 bases, with 11 bases between them. The CDR3 region has the DNA TGTGCCAGCAGTGAGACATATACTATGAACACTGAAGCTTTCTTT. Translated: CASSETYTMNTEAFF.

This sequence joins TRBV5-6 and TRBJ1-2; tentative D call: TRBD1 (5 bases). This CDR3 has 13 residues. Trimming removed 4 bases at V and 3 bases at J, with 10 bases between. Germline V CDR1 and CDR2: SGHDT, YYEEEE. The CDR3 protein is CASSAGTHYGYTF. The CDR3 nucleotides read TGTGCCAGCAGCGCCGGGACCCACTATGGCTACACCTTC.

The chain carries TRBV28 and TRBJ1-5; D is possibly TRBD1 (5 bases). V lost 7 bases and J 1 base, leaving 11 bases between the germline ends. The CDR3 loop spans 14 amino acids. The germline V gene encodes CDR1 MDHEN and CDR2 SYDVKM. The CDR3 DNA reads as TGTGCCAGCACCCGGGGGATGAGCAATCAGCCCCAGCATTTT. This codes for CASTRGMSNQPQHF. The complete variable domain, with remaining parts taken from reference TRBV28 and TRBJ1-5, reads DVKVTQSSRYLVKRTGEKVFLECVQDMDHENMFWYRQDPGLGLRLIYFSYDVKMKEKGDIPEGYSVSREKKERFSLILESASTNQTSMYLCASTRGMSNQPQHFGDGTRLSIL.

This clone was detected only once. The chain joins TRBV9 to TRBJ2-7; 8 bases are shared with TRBD1. CDR1 is SGDLS and CDR2 is YYNGEE in the germline V gene. Trimming cost V 4 bases and J 2 bases; bases outside gene matches: 11. This CDR3 region has 16 residues. CDR3 loop: CASSTTGGQGAYEQYF. DNA of the CDR3: TGTGCCAGCAGCACAACCGGTGGACAGGGAGCCTACGAGCAGTACTTC.

The rearrangement uses TRBV19 and TRBJ1-2; 8 bases map to TRBD1. This CDR3 contains 13 residues. V lost 3 bases and J lost 6; bases outside the gene matches: 3. Germline V gene data show CDR1 as LNHDA and CDR2 as SQIVND (reference sequence). CDR3 loop: CASSMTGVNGYTF. The CDR3 coding sequence is TGTGCCAGTAGTATGACAGGGGTCAATGGCTACACCTTC.

The chain links TRBV13 to TRBJ2-1; 7 bases are a match to TRBD1. V lost 7 bases, J lost 4 bases, and 10 bases stayed unmatched. This CDR3 is built from 15 residues. Per the germline V gene, CDR1 is PRHDT and CDR2 is FYEKMQ (reference sequence). Here the CDR3 DNA reads TGTGCCAGCACCCAGTTTGGGACAGAATACAATGAGCAGTTCTTC. This translates into CASTQFGTEYNEQFF.

J is TRBJ2-1 and V is TRBV4-3; 12 bases agree with TRBD2. The CDR3 contains 17 residues. J gave up 7 bases and V 0 bases, and 7 bases lay outside the gene matches. CDR1 is LGHNA and CDR2 is YSLEER in the germline V gene. The CDR3 DNA follows: TGCGCCAGCAGCCAAGATTCGACTAGCGGGAGTGGTAATGAGCAGTTCTTC. Its translation: CASSQDSTSGSGNEQFF.

J is TRBJ2-7 and V is TRBV7-9; unclear D gene. V lost 3 bases and J 6 bases, leaving 15 bases between the germline ends. CDR1 and CDR2 from the germline V gene are SEHNR and FQNEAQ (reference sequence). The CDR3 sequence is 14 residues long. CDR3 protein: CASSFGDLPSEQYF. CDR3 nucleotide sequence: TGTGCCAGCAGCTTCGGAGACTTGCCTAGCGAGCAGTACTTC.

The chain links TRBV2 to TRBJ2-7; D tentatively reads TRBD1 or TRBD2 (6 bases each). The CDR3 is 16 amino acids. V lost 8 bases to trimming and J lost 0 bases, with 20 bases between them. CDR1 and CDR2 from the germline V gene are SNHLY and FYNNEI. CDR3: CASVRGLAEFSYEQYF. The CDR3 DNA reads as TGTGCCAGCGTTAGGGGGTTAGCGGAGTTCTCCTACGAGCAGTACTTC.

The chain uses TRBV5-6 and TRBJ2-5, with D possibly TRBD2 on 5 matching bases. The CDR3 is 13 residues long. Germline V gene sequence: CDR1 SGHDT, CDR2 YYEEEE. Trimming pared 3 bases from V and 1 base from J, leaving 7 bases between. The chain's CDR3 is CASSSEVQETQYF. CDR3 coding DNA: TGTGCCAGCAGCTCGGAGGTCCAAGAGACCCAGTACTTC. Looking up the rest from reference TRBV5-6 and TRBJ2-5 gives the full variable domain: DAGVTQSPTHLIKTRGQQVTLRCSPKSGHDTVSWYQQALGQGPQFIFQYYEEEERQRGNFPDRFSGHQFPNYSSELNVNALLLGDSALYLCASSSEVQETQYFGPGTRLLVL.

This chain uses TRBV7-9 with TRBJ1-1, with 7 bases that match TRBD1. V lost 4 bases and J lost 7; bases outside the gene matches: 15. The CDR3 sequence is 16 residues long. From germline, CDR1 is SEHNR and CDR2 FQNEAQ (reference sequence). The CDR3 protein is CASSSGPTRDSNEAFF. The CDR3 bases are TGTGCCAGCAGCTCGGGTCCCACTAGGGACAGCAATGAAGCTTTCTTT.

This sequence joins TRBV6-5 and TRBJ1-2; D remains ambiguous. The V and J ends lost 2 bases and 5 bases respectively, with 12 bases between them. This CDR3 has 14 amino acids. Germline CDR1 MNHEY, CDR2 SVGAGI. The CDR3 is CASSYRNPIYGYTF. The DNA for the CDR3 is TGTGCCAGCAGTTACAGGAATCCGATTTATGGCTACACCTTC.

V is TRBV7-6 and J is TRBJ2-1, with 8 bases that match TRBD2. Germline trimming cut 1 base from V and 8 bases from J; bases unmatched to any gene: 10. This CDR3 comprises 16 residues. Germline CDR1 reads SGHVS; CDR2 reads FNYEAQ. The CDR3 here is CASSLERREGLYEQFF. Written as DNA, the CDR3 is TGTGCCAGCAGCTTAGAAAGACGGGAGGGCCTGTATGAGCAGTTCTTC.

In this sample, this clone turned up once. This chain's CDR3 is CASSLAGQGPTNEKLFF. In DNA form, the CDR3 reads TGTGCCAGCAGCTTAGCGGGACAGGGACCAACTAATGAAAAACTGTTTTTT. The V gene is TRBV7-9, the J gene TRBJ1-4, with 9 bases matching TRBD1. V lost 0 bases, J lost 0 bases, and 2 bases stayed unmatched. Per germline, CDR1 SEHNR and CDR2 FQNEAQ (reference sequence). CDR3 size: 17 residues.

The rearrangement joins TRBV4-1 to TRBJ2-1; TRBD1 agrees at 7 bases. Germline CDR1 is MGHRA and CDR2 is YSYEKL. The CDR3 is 16 amino acids. With 3 bases clipped from V and 7 bases from J, the junction kept 12 bases outside the gene matches. This CDR3 is CASSQTVDRVDNEQFF. The CDR3 DNA follows: TGCGCCAGCAGCCAGACCGTAGACAGGGTAGATAATGAGCAGTTCTTC.

The chain has TRBV7-3 and TRBJ2-2, with 9 positions matching TRBD2. V was clipped by 4 bases and J by 6 bases; unmatched bases: 6. CDR3 length equals 15 residues. Germline V CDR1 and CDR2: SGHTA, FQGTGA. The CDR3 loop reads CASSSTGLAPGELFF. The DNA of the CDR3 is TGTGCCAGCAGCTCCACGGGACTAGCTCCCGGGGAGCTGTTTTTT.